The 23 T cell receptor beta chains listed next were all sequenced from one sample in a study of chemoradiotherapy in HPV16-positive cancers. The assay was immunoSEQ multiplex PCR, and TCRdb's table has in-frame clones only and misses some. Of around 53,000 clones in the sample, around nine tenths were seen once. This sample comprised blood, obtained from a patient who underwent chemoradiotherapy. Receptor source: a human donor with HPV-associated anogenital cancer.

V usage is TRBV5-4 and J usage is TRBJ2-7, with 9 positions matching TRBD2. CDR1 and CDR2 from the germline V gene are SGHNT and YYREEE (reference sequence). The CDR3 contains 15 residues. The junction had 3 bases not matched to a gene; V was cut back by 0 bases and J by 2 bases. The CDR3 protein is CASSLGVAGAYEQYF. Written as DNA, the CDR3 is TGTGCCAGCAGCTTGGGGGTAGCGGGAGCCTACGAGCAGTACTTC. Supplemented by reference TRBV5-4 and TRBJ2-7, the full variable domain reads ETGVTQSPTHLIKTRGQQVTLRCSSQSGHNTVSWYQQALGQGPQFIFQYYREEENGRGNFPPRFSGLQFPNYSSELNVNALELDDSALYLCASSLGVAGAYEQYFGPGTRLTVT.

The chain carries TRBV7-2 and TRBJ2-2; D unclear. The CDR3 loop spans 16 amino acids. From germline, CDR1 is SGHTA and CDR2 FQGNSA. Deletions cut 5 bases from V and 2 bases from J, with 15 bases between. CDR3 sequence: CASSPSSGSNTGELFF. CDR3 DNA: TGTGCCAGCAGCCCCAGTAGTGGGTCTAACACCGGGGAGCTGTTTTTT. The full variable domain, with the rest looked up from reference TRBV7-2 and TRBJ2-2, is GAGVSQSPSNKVTEKGKDVELRCDPISGHTALYWYRQSLGQGLEFLIYFQGNSAPDKSGLPSDRFSAERTGGSVSTLTIQRTQQEDSAVYLCASSPSSGSNTGELFFGEGSRLTVL.

The rearrangement joins TRBV7-2 to TRBJ1-1, with TRBD1 matching 9 bases. The CDR3 is 16 residues long. V lost 3 bases to trimming and J lost 5 bases; unmatched junction nucleotides: 10. Germline lookup yields CDR1 SGHTA and CDR2 FQGNSA. CDR3 region: CASSLTSDRGITEAFF. CDR3 DNA: TGTGCCAGCAGCTTGACATCGGACAGGGGTATAACTGAAGCTTTCTTT.

The V and J genes are TRBV12-5 and TRBJ2-7; either TRBD1 or TRBD2 may supply D (6 bases each). Germline CDR1 LGHNT, CDR2 FRNRAP. Trimming took 0 bases from V and 5 from J, leaving 14 bases between them. The CDR3 totals 15 residues. The CDR3 here is CASGLVGGGWDEQYF. In DNA form, the CDR3 reads TGTGCTAGTGGTTTGGTAGGAGGGGGTTGGGACGAGCAGTACTTC.

V gene TRBV5-4 combines with J gene TRBJ2-2, with 10 bases matching TRBD1. The length of the CDR3 is 18 residues. From germline, CDR1 is SGHNT and CDR2 YYREEE (reference sequence). V lost 0 bases and J lost 6; bases outside the gene matches: 11. CDR3 amino acids: CASSLGQGAGLGPGELFF. In DNA, the CDR3 is TGTGCCAGCAGCTTGGGACAGGGGGCGGGTCTGGGACCCGGGGAGCTGTTTTTT.

J is TRBJ2-5 and V is TRBV7-6; D not certain. Per germline, CDR1 SGHVS and CDR2 FNYEAQ. The CDR3 spans 13 residues. Between the trimmed V and J ends, which lost 4 bases and 4 bases, there was a span of 10 bases. Written as DNA, the CDR3 is TGTGCCAGCAGCTCCTTACTACGAGAGACCCAGTACTTC. It translates to CASSSLLRETQYF.

The chain employs TRBV11-2 and TRBJ1-2; D may be TRBD1 (5 bases). Deletions cut 5 bases from V and 2 bases from J, with 6 bases between. The length of the CDR3 is 12 residues. The germline V gene has CDR1 SGHAT and CDR2 FQNNGV. The CDR3 loop reads CASSPGNYGYTF. The CDR3 nucleotides are TGTGCCAGCAGCCCAGGGAACTATGGCTACACCTTC.

The V gene is TRBV7-2, the J gene TRBJ1-2; D is undetermined. The CDR3 totals 14 residues. From germline, CDR1 is SGHTA and CDR2 FQGNSA. The V end lost 5 bases, the J end lost 8 bases, and 18 bases lay between the germline ends. The CDR3, as DNA: TGTGCCAGCAGCCCCTCCCGAGGGCCCGGCGGCTACACCTTC. As protein: CASSPSRGPGGYTF.

V usage is TRBV10-3 and J usage is TRBJ2-1, with TRBD2 identical over 10 bases. The V and J ends lost 4 bases and 1 base, in that order; junction bases with no gene match: 1. Looked up from germline, CDR1 is ENHRY and CDR2 is SYGVKD. The CDR3 loop spans 15 amino acids. In nucleotides, the CDR3 is TGTGCCATCAGTGGGACTAGCGGTTCCTACAATGAGCAGTTCTTC. This encodes CAISGTSGSYNEQFF.

The genes are TRBV25-1 and TRBJ2-1; weak D call: TRBD1 (6 bases). The V gene lost 8 bases and the J gene lost 7 bases, with 9 bases spanning the gap. The CDR3 consists of 11 residues. Germline values: CDR1 MGHDK, CDR2 SYGVNS. CDR3 residues: CASLRGNEQFF. DNA of the CDR3: TGTGCCAGCCTGAGGGGGAATGAGCAGTTCTTC.

The CDR3 sequence is CASSLGQVGTDTQYF. Written as DNA, the CDR3 is TGCGCCAGCAGCTTGGGGCAGGTGGGCACAGATACGCAGTATTTT. The chain carries TRBV5-1 and TRBJ2-3; D is unresolved. The CDR3 runs to 15 residues. From germline, CDR1 is SGHRS and CDR2 YFSETQ. V was clipped by 0 bases and J by 1 base, with 9 bases between them. The whole variable domain, filled in from reference TRBV5-1 and TRBJ2-3, reads KAGVTQTPRYLIKTRGQQVTLSCSPISGHRSVSWYQQTPGQGLQFLFEYFSETQRNKGNFPGRFSGRQFSNSRSEMNVSTLELGDSALYLCASSLGQVGTDTQYFGPGTRLTVL.

This chain uses TRBV6-1 with TRBJ2-1; 10 bases map to TRBD2. This CDR3 spans 16 amino acids. In germline, CDR1 is MNHNS, CDR2 SASEGT. After removal of 4 bases from V and 4 bases from J, the junction contained 7 bases not matched to a gene. CDR3: CASSGGIAGGYNEQFF. The CDR3 nucleotides read TGTGCCAGCAGTGGGGGGATAGCGGGAGGTTACAATGAGCAGTTCTTC.

The chain recombines TRBV6-5 with TRBJ2-7, with TRBD1 as a possible D gene (6 bases). The CDR3 is 14 amino acids. CDR1 is MNHEY and CDR2 is SVGAGI in the germline V gene. Trimming cost V 5 bases and J 2 bases, with 13 bases left between them. The DNA of the CDR3 is TGTGCCAGCAGTACCCCGACAGGCCCCTACGAGCAGTACTTC. Residues: CASSTPTGPYEQYF.

This clone was counted once. CDR3 protein: CASSREVHGELFF. CDR3 nucleotide sequence: TGTGCCAGCAGCCGGGAGGTGCACGGGGAGCTGTTTTTT. This chain uses TRBV7-2 with TRBJ2-2, with TRBD2 identical over 7 bases. Germline CDR1 is SGHTA and CDR2 is FQGNSA. This CDR3 is built from 13 residues. After removal of 5 bases from V and 7 bases from J, the junction contained 4 bases not matched to a gene.

The chain recombines TRBV28 with TRBJ1-5; 10 nucleotides match TRBD1. Per the germline V gene, CDR1 is MDHEN and CDR2 is SYDVKM. V dropped 9 bases and J dropped 4; count of bases not matched to a gene: 15. The CDR3 covers 17 residues. CDR3 bases: TGTGCCAGTTGCCCCTGGGACAGGGGTTATAGGAATCAGCCCCAGCATTTT. Amino acids: CASCPWDRGYRNQPQHF.

This clone was seen a few times. This chain uses TRBV10-3 with TRBJ1-2; 9 bases match TRBD1. This CDR3 has 14 amino acids. With 8 bases clipped from V and 4 bases from J, the junction kept 8 bases outside the gene matches. Germline CDR1 is ENHRY and CDR2 is SYGVKD. The CDR3 nucleotides are TGTGCCATCGGAGAGACAGGGGGTTTCTATGGCTACACCTTC. Residues: CAIGETGGFYGYTF.

The chain recombines TRBV7-9 with TRBJ1-4, with D perhaps matching TRBD1 (5 bases). This CDR3 is 13 amino acids long. CDR1 is SEHNR, CDR2 FQNEAQ, per germline (reference sequence). Here the CDR3 DNA reads TGTGCTTATTCCGGGGGAGAAAATGAAAAACTGTTTTTT. Protein product: CAYSGGENEKLFF.

This chain connects TRBV30 to TRBJ2-5, with D unclear. The germline V and J ends were trimmed by 0 bases and 2 bases, with 10 bases remaining between them. This CDR3 is built from 14 residues. Germline V lookup: CDR1 GTSNPN, CDR2 SVGIG (reference sequence). In DNA, the CDR3 is TGTGCCTGGAGTGTAATCCAACGGCAAGAGACCCAGTACTTC. This codes for CAWSVIQRQETQYF.

V is TRBV19 and J is TRBJ1-1, with D uncertain. The CDR3 length is 15 residues. Germline V gene lookup returns CDR1 LNHDA and CDR2 SQIVND (reference sequence). With 0 bases removed from V and 1 base from J, the gap between germline ends came to 9 bases. CDR3 coding DNA: TGTGCCAGTAGTATAGATCTCGGCCCGAACACTGAAGCTTTCTTT. This translates into CASSIDLGPNTEAFF.

V gene TRBV11-2 combines with J gene TRBJ2-2; the match to TRBD2 covers 9 bases. Germline CDR1 and CDR2: SGHAT and FQNNGV. The CDR3 is 16 residues long. V was clipped by 5 bases and J by 7 bases; unmatched bases: 11. The DNA for the CDR3 is TGTGCCAGCAGCCCTACCTCGACTAGCGGCGACGGGGAGCTGTTTTTT. Translating gives CASSPTSTSGDGELFF.

The rearrangement links TRBV7-6 to TRBJ2-7; D gene unclear. Trimming left V 0 bases short and J 4 bases short, with 13 bases between. Germline lookup yields CDR1 SGHVS and CDR2 FNYEAQ. This CDR3 is 15 amino acids long. The CDR3 DNA sequence: TGTGCCAGCAGCTTAGCGTCAGGTGCAACGTACGAGCAGTACTTC. Encoded protein: CASSLASGATYEQYF.

The genes are TRBV7-2 and TRBJ1-5; D is possibly TRBD1 (6 bases). Germline CDR1 and CDR2: SGHTA and FQGNSA. Between the trimmed V and J ends, which lost 2 bases and 5 bases, there was a span of 16 bases. CDR3 length: 16 amino acids. CDR3 residues: CASSLYGGTRDQPQHF. The CDR3 region has the DNA TGTGCCAGCAGCTTATACGGGGGCACACGGGATCAGCCCCAGCATTTT.

The chain uses TRBV4-2 and TRBJ2-2; 9 positions match TRBD2. This CDR3 region has 16 residues. From germline, CDR1 is LGHNA and CDR2 YNFKEQ. The V gene end was trimmed by 4 bases and the J gene end by 5 bases; junction bases not matched to a gene: 8. The CDR3 sequence: CASSPGIAGETGELFF. The CDR3 bases are TGTGCCAGCAGCCCCGGGATAGCGGGAGAGACCGGGGAGCTGTTTTTT.